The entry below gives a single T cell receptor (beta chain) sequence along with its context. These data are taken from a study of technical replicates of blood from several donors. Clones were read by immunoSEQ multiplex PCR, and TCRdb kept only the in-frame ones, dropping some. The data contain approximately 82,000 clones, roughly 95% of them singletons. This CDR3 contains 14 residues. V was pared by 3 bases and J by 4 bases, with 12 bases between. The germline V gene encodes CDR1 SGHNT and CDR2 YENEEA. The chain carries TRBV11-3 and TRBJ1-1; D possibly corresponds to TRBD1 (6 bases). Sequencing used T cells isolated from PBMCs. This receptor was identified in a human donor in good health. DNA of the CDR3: TGTGCCAGCAGCTTGGGGGCCTCGAGCACTGAAGCTTTCTTT. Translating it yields CASSLGASSTEAFF.